Here is one TCR beta chain with its context. The antigen remains unidentified. As handled by the study authors: Filtering differed since immunoSEQ provided only junctions, with no quality scores. Clones were sequenced by immunoSEQ multiplex PCR, and TCRdb holds only the in-frame ones, with some missing. V, J and clone size derive from that table, while D and trimming were established from the DNA sequence. Of around 2,000,000 clones in the sample, approximately 95% were seen once. The CDR3 consists of 12 residues. The V gene's germline CDR1 is SQVTM and CDR2 ANQGSEA. The V and J ends lost 8 bases and 2 bases, in that order; junction bases with no gene match: 6. The data were taken from a study of shared clonotypes between healthy human individuals. For the study at large: Each donor had three CD4 naive, three CD4 memory, two CD8 naive and one CD8 memory plate.

Findings and caveats of the study: Among donors, sharing of clonotypes was expected to be affected by sequencing depth.

Sequencing was performed on naive CD4+ T cells sorted from blood. Subset described: CD45RA+ positively selected. V gene TRBV29-1 combines with J gene TRBJ2-7, with 7 bases identical to TRBD1. The receptor comes from a young man in good health. CDR3 amino acids: CSTRQGTYEQYF. The CDR3 region has the DNA TGCAGCACCCGACAGGGTACCTACGAGCAGTACTTC.